Listed here are 18 T cell receptor beta chains from one sample, sequenced in a study of blood T cell repertoires in COVID-19 (dated by TCRdb to 2020 to 2022). Library construction relied on the immunoSEQ multiplex PCR assay. As stored in TCRdb, this immuneACCESS dataset retains in-frame rearrangements with V and J assigned. A fraction of the clones does not appear; measured against another copy, unresolved V genes explain less than half of the discrepancy, and the remainder lacks a known reason. The sample includes over 150,000 clones, with more than 90% observed a single time. Approximately 0.56% of the sample lies in the top ten. The sequenced sample consisted of peripheral blood. These receptors originate from a man over 45 with acute or convalescent COVID-19.

The rearrangement links TRBV30 to TRBJ1-4; possibly TRBD1 for D (5 bases). V lost 5 bases, J lost 5 bases, and 9 bases lay in between. Germline-derived CDR1 and CDR2 are GTSNPN and SVGIG (reference sequence). This CDR3 spans 12 amino acids. Written as DNA, the CDR3 is TGTGCCTGGCGGCAGGGAAATGAAAAACTGTTTTTT. Translation gives CAWRQGNEKLFF.

The chain's CDR3 is CASSLRDRPLSEQYV. The CDR3, as DNA: TGTGCCAGCAGCTTGCGGGACAGGCCGCTCAGCGAGCAGTACGTC. The chain couples TRBV5-8 to TRBJ2-7; TRBD1 agrees at 8 bases. CDR3 length: 15 residues. Germline-derived CDR1 and CDR2 are SGHTS and YDEGEE. The ends lost 1 base at V and 6 bases at J; junction bases unmatched: 9.

The genes are TRBV11-3 and TRBJ2-1; 8 bases map to TRBD2. The germline gives CDR1 SGHNT, CDR2 YENEEA. This CDR3 region has 17 residues. V lost 4 bases to trimming and J lost 8 bases; unmatched junction nucleotides: 16. The CDR3 DNA is TGTGCCAGCAGCTCCCAGACTAGCGCCCTTTTCGGGGATGAGCAGTTCTTC. Residues: CASSSQTSALFGDEQFF.

The V and J genes are TRBV6-2 or TRBV6-3 and TRBJ1-5, with D possibly TRBD1 on 5 matching bases. The CDR3 loop spans 14 amino acids. V was shortened by 1 base and J by 4 bases, with 8 bases between the two germline ends. Germline CDR1 is MNHEY and CDR2 is SVGEGT. This CDR3 reads CASSYLAGNQPQHF. As DNA, the CDR3 is TGTGCCAGCAGTTACTTGGCAGGGAATCAGCCCCAGCATTTT.

V gene TRBV4-2 combines with J gene TRBJ1-5; 8 nucleotides agree with TRBD1. The CDR3 covers 15 residues. With 0 bases clipped from V and 4 bases from J, the junction kept 2 bases outside the gene matches. The V gene's germline CDR1 is LGHNA and CDR2 YNFKEQ. The chain's CDR3 is CASSQEYRGNQPQHF. CDR3 DNA: TGTGCCAGCAGCCAAGAATACAGGGGGAATCAGCCCCAGCATTTT.

The chain recombines TRBV11-1 with TRBJ2-5, with 9 bases that match TRBD2. Germline V gene sequence: CDR1 SGHAT, CDR2 FQDESV (reference sequence). V gave up 3 bases and J gave up 9 bases; unmatched junction bases: 11. This CDR3 has 15 residues. The CDR3 region has the DNA TGTGCCAGCAGCTTGAGGGGGACTAGCAGAATGGCCCAGTACTTC. Translated, it gives CASSLRGTSRMAQYF.

This clone was detected once. V gene TRBV7-6 combines with J gene TRBJ1-4; 7 bases fit TRBD1. CDR1 is SGHVS and CDR2 is FNYEAQ in the germline V gene. This CDR3 has 16 residues. After removal of 0 bases from V and 7 bases from J, the junction contained 8 bases not matched to a gene. The DNA for the CDR3 is TGTGCCAGCAGCTTAGCTTTACAGGGGACTGGTGAAAAACTGTTTTTT. It encodes CASSLALQGTGEKLFF.

This chain joins TRBV19 and TRBJ1-4; possibly TRBD1 for D (5 bases). With 3 bases removed from V and 6 bases from J, the gap between germline ends came to 8 bases. This CDR3 spans 13 amino acids. From germline, CDR1 is LNHDA and CDR2 SQIVND (reference sequence). The CDR3 nucleotides read TGTGCCAGTAGTATGGGGGAGGATGAAAAACTGTTTTTT. It is translated as CASSMGEDEKLFF.

The rearrangement links TRBV11-2 to TRBJ2-4; tentatively, D is TRBD1 (5 bases). The CDR3 covers 14 residues. V gave up 7 bases and J gave up 2 bases, with 12 bases separating them. Per the germline V gene, CDR1 is SGHAT and CDR2 is FQNNGV. CDR3 in DNA: TGTGCCAGCATCCCTAGGGGCCCCAAAAACATTCAGTACTTC. Protein sequence: CASIPRGPKNIQYF.

This clone was detected a few times. The chain uses TRBV6-5 and TRBJ1-5, with no clear D. Germline V gene sequence: CDR1 MNHEY, CDR2 SVGAGI. The CDR3 covers 13 residues. V lost 3 bases and J lost 3, with 6 bases in between. The CDR3 loop reads CASSYEYNQPQHF. The CDR3 DNA sequence: TGTGCCAGCAGTTATGAGTACAATCAGCCCCAGCATTTT.

The chain links TRBV27 to TRBJ1-6; D is uncertain. The CDR3 totals 12 residues. V was trimmed by 3 bases and J by 11 bases, leaving 8 bases between them. Germline V gives CDR1 MNHEY, CDR2 SMNVEV (reference sequence). CDR3: CASSFQSAPLHF. CDR3 DNA sequence: TGTGCCAGCAGTTTCCAATCAGCACCCCTCCACTTT.

The J gene is TRBJ1-2, the V gene TRBV24-1; tentative D call: TRBD1 (5 bases). Trimming left V 7 bases short and J 8 bases short, with 16 bases between. The CDR3 has 13 amino acids. CDR1 is KGHDR, CDR2 SFDVKD, per germline. DNA of the CDR3: TGTGCCACCAGCCCCTATGTGGGGCGCGGCTACACCTTC. Its protein is CATSPYVGRGYTF.

V is TRBV28 and J is TRBJ1-5, with D unclear. The germline V gene has CDR1 MDHEN and CDR2 SYDVKM. The CDR3 is 16 amino acids. V lost 6 bases to trimming and J lost 6 bases, with 21 bases between them. The CDR3 region is CASRPFGAGESQPQHF. CDR3 DNA sequence: TGTGCCAGCAGACCTTTCGGAGCCGGGGAATCTCAGCCCCAGCATTTT. The full variable domain, in which reference TRBV28 and TRBJ1-5 provide the parts outside the CDR3, is DVKVTQSSRYLVKRTGEKVFLECVQDMDHENMFWYRQDPGLGLRLIYFSYDVKMKEKGDIPEGYSVSREKKERFSLILESASTNQTSMYLCASRPFGAGESQPQHFGDGTRLSIL.

J is TRBJ1-1 and V is TRBV4-1; D perhaps matches TRBD1 (6 bases). CDR1 is MGHRA and CDR2 is YSYEKL in the germline V gene. Trimming took 5 bases from V and 2 from J, leaving 12 bases between them. The CDR3 loop spans 14 amino acids. The chain's CDR3 is CASSLDSFNTEAFF. CDR3 sequence (DNA): TGCGCCAGCAGCTTGGACAGCTTTAACACTGAAGCTTTCTTT.

This chain connects TRBV6-5 to TRBJ2-3; no definite D call. V lost 8 bases to trimming and J lost 0 bases, with 3 bases between them. This CDR3 region has 11 residues. The germline V gene has CDR1 MNHEY and CDR2 SVGAGI. CDR3 region: CASLSTDTQYF. CDR3 in DNA: TGTGCCAGCTTAAGCACAGATACGCAGTATTTT.

The rearrangement joins TRBV5-1 to TRBJ2-2; weak D call: TRBD2 (5 bases). There are 15 residues in the CDR3. Trimming removed 0 bases from V and 3 bases from J, with 9 bases in between. The germline V gene has CDR1 SGHRS and CDR2 YFSETQ. The DNA of the CDR3 is TGCGCCAGCAGCTTGGGGCAGGAGGACACCGGGGAGCTGTTTTTT. It yields the protein CASSLGQEDTGELFF.

The chain has TRBV30 and TRBJ1-1, with 9 nucleotides matching TRBD1. CDR3 length: 12 residues. V shed 2 bases and J 8 bases; nucleotides not matched to a gene: 3. The germline gives CDR1 GTSNPN, CDR2 SVGIG (reference sequence). The CDR3, as DNA: TGTGCCTGGAGTCCCGGGACAGGGGAAGCTTTCTTT. It encodes CAWSPGTGEAFF.

This chain joins TRBV28 and TRBJ1-2; the match to TRBD1 covers 7 bases. The CDR3 runs 13 residues. Per germline, CDR1 MDHEN and CDR2 SYDVKM. V shed 6 bases, J shed 6 bases, and the junction held 7 bases outside the gene matches. CDR3 sequence: CASRSGGWDGYTF. CDR3 sequence (DNA): TGTGCCAGCAGATCAGGGGGTTGGGATGGCTACACCTTC.